The clone carrying this TCR beta chain was seen at least ten times. The sample is drawn from a study of Graves' ophthalmopathy and Graves' hyperthyroidism. Amplified TCR beta CDR3 regions were obtained using RNA transcripts as template. HTBI-primed RT-PCR formed the first round, and a multiplex PCR formed the second. TCRdb passed the multiplex PCR reads through MiXCR, listing each CDR3 protein once. The data contain hundreds of thousands of distinct CDR3 sequences, 22% of them singletons. Between the trimmed V and J ends, which lost 5 bases and 0 bases, there was a span of 16 bases. Germline V gives CDR1 SGHTA, CDR2 FQGTGA. CDR3 length equals 16 residues. Hyperthyroidism is called stable when no ophthalmopathy develops within 18 months of follow-up. It was on clinical symptoms, serum thyroxine, TRAb, thyroid ultrasound and orbital computed tomography that diagnosis relied.

This clonotype originated in a woman between 18 and 29 years old with stable Graves' hyperthyroidism. Some clones in this sample may be carry-over from other donors' samples. The V call is TRBV7-3, the J call TRBJ1-1, with D perhaps TRBD1 (5 bases). The sequencing input was peripheral blood. This CDR3 reads CASSIGGGRVNTEAFF. The CDR3 DNA follows: TGTGCCAGCAGCATCGGGGGGGGTAGGGTGAACACTGAAGCTTTCTTT.